This TCR beta chain derives from a study of Ad26.COV2.S vaccination and SARS-CoV-2 variants. The sample's treatment: 19 received Ad26.COV2.S at low or high dose, single or two shots; several received placebo; per-sample allocation not given. Collection of samples fell on day 63 after the first vaccine or placebo injection. Generated by immunoSEQ multiplex PCR, the TCRdb table keeps only in-frame clones and is missing some. The data hold 320,000 or so clones, with approximately 87% observed a single time. The trim removed 5 bases at V and 8 bases at J, leaving 12 bases unmatched. Per germline, CDR1 LNHNV and CDR2 YYDKDF (reference sequence). CDR3 length equals 16 residues. This clone was recorded once.

Sample: peripheral blood, taken in a trial of Ad26.COV2.S vaccine versus placebo. The V call is TRBV15, the J call TRBJ2-3; 11 positions match TRBD2. This clonotype was sampled from a person aged 18-65 years who received the Ad26.COV2.S COVID-19 vaccine or a placebo. The CDR3 sequence: CATSDNLAGGRSTQYF. Written as DNA, the CDR3 is TGTGCCACCAGCGATAATTTAGCGGGGGGGCGAAGTACGCAGTATTTT. Filled out from reference TRBV15 and TRBJ2-3, the complete variable domain reads DAMVIQNPRYQVTQFGKPVTLSCSQTLNHNVMYWYQQKSSQAPKLLFHYYDKDFNNEADTPDNFQSRRPNTSFCFLDIRSPGLGDTAMYLCATSDNLAGGRSTQYFGPGTRLTVL.